Listed here is a single T cell receptor beta chain. Its specificity is not known. Clones were sequenced by immunoSEQ multiplex PCR, and TCRdb holds only the in-frame ones, with some missing. The sample lists some 55,000 clones, 91% occurring once. Germline V gene sequence: CDR1 MNHNS, CDR2 SASEGT. The CDR3 consists of 18 residues. The junction had 18 bases not matched to a gene; V was cut back by 4 bases and J by 6 bases. This sample was included in a study of graft-versus-host responses after intestinal transplantation. Study-wide findings and caveats: GvH clones were found in recipient marrow; some appeared first in ileum or blood.

The chain joins TRBV6-1 to TRBJ2-3; 8 bases map to TRBD1. The source material was PBMCs, sampled roughly 660 days after intestinal transplant. The TCR comes from a human patient who received an intestinal transplant, so some T cells may come from the graft donor. CDR3 bases: TGTGCCAGCAGTGCATATCGACAGGGGAGCCTGCTTTATGATACGCAGTATTTT. Its protein is CASSAYRQGSLLYDTQYF.